One and the same sample provided the 13 T cell receptor beta chains below, sequenced in a study of response to subunit inactivated influenza vaccine. MiXCR, run by TCRdb on the RT-PCR reads, gives a single entry per CDR3 protein. Of roughly 700,000 distinct CDR3 sequences in the sample, about 15% were seen once. Sequenced here: PBMCs from blood, sampled less than 15 days before vaccination. The receptors stem from a man aged 50 to 59 who received an inactivated influenza vaccine.

This clonotype was seen more than once but under ten times. This sequence joins TRBV20-1 and TRBJ2-7, with D possibly called TRBD1 or TRBD2 (5 bases each). CDR1 and CDR2 from the germline V gene are DFQATT and SNEGSKA (reference sequence). The CDR3 length is 15 residues. The V end was cut by 0 bases, the J end by 0 bases, with 12 bases between. CDR3 coding DNA: TGCAGTGCTAGAGATGAGGGACCGAGCTCCTACGAGCAGTACTTC. Its translation: CSARDEGPSSYEQYF.

The gene calls are TRBV5-1 and TRBJ2-7; 8 bases map to TRBD1. V lost 0 bases to trimming and J lost 6 bases; unmatched junction nucleotides: 8. Germline CDR1 reads SGHRS; CDR2 reads YFSETQ. The CDR3 consists of 15 residues. CDR3 DNA sequence: TGCGCCAGCAGCTTGGTTGTGGGACAGGCAGGCGAGCAGTACTTC. This codes for CASSLVVGQAGEQYF.

The V and J genes are TRBV12-3 or TRBV12-4 and TRBJ2-7; D possibly uses TRBD1 or TRBD2 (5 bases each). The CDR3 covers 14 residues. V was pared by 6 bases and J by 2 bases, with 14 bases between. DNA for the CDR3: TGTGCCAGCAGAGCCGGGGCGGAGACCTACGAGCAGTACTTC. It yields the protein CASRAGAETYEQYF.

The chain employs TRBV5-1 and TRBJ2-1, with D maybe TRBD1 (6 bases). CDR1 SGHRS and CDR2 YFSETQ come from the germline V gene. This CDR3 contains 14 residues. V shed 6 bases and J shed 7 bases, with 17 bases lying between them. CDR3 bases: TGCGCCAGCAAGGGGGAGCTTAACACGAATGAGCAGTTCTTC. This translates into CASKGELNTNEQFF. The whole variable domain, filled in from reference TRBV5-1 and TRBJ2-1, reads KAGVTQTPRYLIKTRGQQVTLSCSPISGHRSVSWYQQTPGQGLQFLFEYFSETQRNKGNFPGRFSGRQFSNSRSEMNVSTLELGDSALYLCASKGELNTNEQFFGPGTRLTVL.

This clonotype turned up a few times. V usage is TRBV5-5 and J usage is TRBJ2-5; a weak D match, TRBD1 (6 bases). With 4 bases removed from V and 1 base from J, the gap between germline ends came to 11 bases. Per the germline V gene, CDR1 is SGHKS and CDR2 is YYEKEE (reference sequence). The CDR3 covers 14 residues. DNA for the CDR3: TGTGCCAGCAGCAAGGCGGACAGCCAAGAGACCCAGTACTTC. Residues: CASSKADSQETQYF.

This clonotype occurred a few times. The chain recombines TRBV21-1 with TRBJ1-3; TRBD1, the table's D call, was not compared with the DNA. TRBV21-1 is reported as a pseudogene. The length of the CDR3 is 18 residues. CDR3 sequence reads: CASSKGGGRTGDAGTIYF. The DNA of the CDR3 is TGTGCCAGCAGCAAAGGAGGTGGGCGGACAGGGGACGCTGGCACCATATATTTT.

The CDR3 loop reads CASSLSTARGEKETQYF. The CDR3 DNA sequence: TGTGCCAGCAGCTTATCTACGGCTCGGGGGGAAAAAGAGACCCAGTACTTC. The chain is built from TRBV7-9 and TRBJ2-5, with 7 bases fitting TRBD2. V shed 2 bases and J 3 bases; nucleotides not matched to a gene: 12. CDR1 is SEHNR, CDR2 FQNEAQ, per germline (reference sequence). The length of the CDR3 is 17 residues.

This clonotype showed up just a few times. The rearrangement joins TRBV12-3 or TRBV12-4 to TRBJ1-2; a weak D match, TRBD1 (5 bases). Trimming cost V 6 bases and J 8 bases, with 13 bases left between them. There are 12 residues in the CDR3. CDR3 loop: CASSRNRYGYTF. CDR3 nucleotides: TGTGCCAGCAGCCGAAACAGGTACGGCTACACCTTC.

As regards this clonotype: A single base separates this from a much larger clone, so it may be a read error. The chain uses TRBV5-8 and TRBJ1-6; no firm D call. The CDR3 consists of 13 residues. Per the germline V gene, CDR1 is SGHTS and CDR2 is YDEGEE. This CDR3 is CAISRGYNSPLHF. CDR3 bases: TGTGCCATCAGCCGTGGGTATAATTCACCCCTCCACTTT.

The chain is built from TRBV2 and TRBJ2-2; perhaps TRBD2 as D (5 bases). This CDR3 is built from 16 residues. V lost 5 bases and J 0 bases, leaving 13 bases between the germline ends. Germline-derived CDR1 and CDR2 are SNHLY and FYNNEI. CDR3 residues: CASSPSRAANTGELFF. The CDR3 nucleotides are TGTGCCAGCAGTCCTTCGAGAGCGGCGAACACCGGGGAGCTGTTTTTT.

This clonotype was counted only a few times. The chain has TRBV6-1 and TRBJ2-5, with 16 bases aligning to TRBD2. The germline V gene encodes CDR1 MNHNS and CDR2 SASEGT. V lost 6 bases to trimming and J lost 2 bases; unmatched junction nucleotides: 6. The length of the CDR3 is 17 residues. This CDR3 reads CASRSLGLAGGQETQYF. For the CDR3, the DNA is TGTGCCAGCAGGAGCTTGGGACTAGCGGGAGGGCAAGAGACCCAGTACTTC.

V usage is TRBV10-1 and J usage is TRBJ1-6; D is perhaps TRBD1 (6 bases). The CDR3 runs 13 residues. V was pared by 5 bases and J by 7 bases, with 9 bases between. Germline assignment: CDR1 WNHNN and CDR2 SYGVQD (reference sequence). This CDR3 is CASSSGQNSPLHF. In nucleotides, the CDR3 is TGCGCCAGCAGTTCAGGACAGAATTCACCCCTCCACTTT.

This clonotype was seen more than once but under ten times. The rearrangement links TRBV27 to TRBJ2-1; D may be TRBD2 (7 bases). The germline V gene encodes CDR1 MNHEY and CDR2 SMNVEV (reference sequence). The CDR3 spans 17 residues. Trimming stripped 2 bases from V and 6 bases from J, with 20 bases between. The CDR3 spells CASSLGGRLAVFNEQFF. The CDR3 DNA is TGTGCCAGCAGTTTAGGGGGCCGGCTAGCGGTTTTCAATGAGCAGTTCTTC.